The 8 T cell receptor beta chains listed next were all sequenced from one sample in a study of OX40 agonist ivuxolimab in advanced cancers. Assay used: immunoSEQ multiplex PCR; TCRdb lists only in-frame clones, some missing. The data show approximately 110,000 clones, 80% to 95% seen once. The source was CD4+ or CD8+ T cells sorted from blood, collected in a trial of the OX40 agonist ivuxolimab. These receptors all stem from an adult with an advanced solid tumor such as melanoma, head and neck, liver or kidney cancer.

The chain employs TRBV2 and TRBJ2-7, with D possibly TRBD1 on 5 matching bases. Trimming pared 4 bases from V and 3 bases from J, leaving 7 bases between. Germline lookup yields CDR1 SNHLY and CDR2 FYNNEI. This CDR3 comprises 12 residues. CDR3 in amino acids: CASSGDSYEQYF. The CDR3 bases are TGTGCCAGCAGTGGCGACAGCTACGAGCAGTACTTC.

CDR3 DNA sequence: TGTGCCTGGAGTGTACTACGCGGGAGAGGGGGTAGCATTCAGTACTTC. Amino acids: CAWSVLRGRGGSIQYF. The rearrangement joins TRBV30 to TRBJ2-4, with D perhaps TRBD2 (7 bases). Germline CDR1 GTSNPN, CDR2 SVGIG (reference sequence). The CDR3 spans 16 residues. The V and J ends lost 0 bases and 9 bases respectively, with 21 bases between them.

The chain uses TRBV6-5 and TRBJ2-7, with D possibly TRBD2 on 5 matching bases. Trimming took 2 bases from V and 5 from J, leaving 13 bases between them. Germline-derived CDR1 and CDR2 are MNHEY and SVGAGI. The CDR3 runs 14 residues. The CDR3 DNA is TGTGCCAGCAGTTACACGCTTCGGGAAAACGAGCAGTACTTC. Its translation is CASSYTLRENEQYF.

This chain uses TRBV6-5 with TRBJ1-5; 8 bases line up with TRBD1. Germline V gene sequence: CDR1 MNHEY, CDR2 SVGAGI. The CDR3 loop spans 15 amino acids. With V trimmed by 5 bases and J by 4 bases, 7 bases remained unmatched. CDR3 loop: CASSLTGVGNQPQHF. Here the CDR3 DNA reads TGTGCCAGCAGTCTGACAGGGGTGGGAAATCAGCCCCAGCATTTT.

The V call is TRBV7-2, the J call TRBJ2-3; D unclear. The V end was cut by 1 base, the J end by 2 bases, with 16 bases between. The CDR3 loop spans 17 amino acids. CDR1 and CDR2 from the germline V gene are SGHTA and FQGNSA. The CDR3 sequence: CASSLDHRAITTDTQYF. The DNA for the CDR3 is TGTGCCAGCAGCTTAGACCACCGCGCGATTACCACAGATACGCAGTATTTT.

Here the CDR3 reads CASSLTANPGETQYF. CDR3 nucleotides: TGTGCCAGCAGCTTAACAGCCAACCCTGGGGAGACCCAGTACTTC. The chain carries TRBV7-2 and TRBJ2-5; D call uncertain. Germline V CDR1 and CDR2: SGHTA, FQGNSA. V was clipped by 2 bases and J by 5 bases, with 15 bases between them. The CDR3 contains 15 residues.

The chain links TRBV21-1 to TRBJ2-7; the table's TRBD2 call for D was not verified on the DNA. TRBV21-1 has pseudogene status. The CDR3 totals 11 residues. The CDR3 DNA reads as TGTGCCAGCAGGATTTTGGAGGAGCAGTACTTC. This codes for CASRILEEQYF.

The chain joins TRBV6-6 to TRBJ2-5; no definite D call. The germline gives CDR1 MNHNY, CDR2 SVGAGI (reference sequence). Trimming stripped 2 bases from V and 1 base from J, with 8 bases between. The CDR3 length is 14 residues. DNA of the CDR3: TGTGCCAGCAGTTACAAAAGGAGCCAAGAGACCCAGTACTTC. Its translation is CASSYKRSQETQYF.